What follows are 12 T cell receptor beta chains derived from one specimen sequenced in a study of radiotherapy plus CTLA-4 blockade in lung cancer. Clones were sequenced by immunoSEQ multiplex PCR, and TCRdb holds only the in-frame ones, with some missing. This sample carries 75,000 to 100,000 clones, about 91% of them seen once, and the ten largest clones take approximately 5%. Sequencing used peripheral blood, obtained from a patient treated with radiotherapy plus ipilimumab. The receptors stem from a human donor with non-small cell lung cancer that progressed on radiotherapy plus ipilimumab.

The chain is built from TRBV6-1 and TRBJ1-1; D is uncertain. Trimming removed 7 bases from V and 0 bases from J, with 9 bases in between. This CDR3 has 13 amino acids. CDR1 and CDR2 (germline): MNHNS, SASEGT. In DNA, the CDR3 is TGTGCCAGCAAGACACCGATGAACACTGAAGCTTTCTTT. It translates to CASKTPMNTEAFF.

The V gene is TRBV6-1, the J gene TRBJ2-4; D is undetermined. V lost 1 base to trimming and J lost 2 bases, with 9 bases between them. Germline V CDR1 and CDR2: MNHNS, SASEGT. The CDR3 runs to 15 residues. DNA of the CDR3: TGTGCCAGCAGTGAAGGTGACTTAACCAAAAACATTCAGTACTTC. Its protein product is CASSEGDLTKNIQYF.

The rearrangement joins TRBV7-9 to TRBJ2-7; D not certain. CDR1 and CDR2 (germline): SEHNR, FQNEAQ (reference sequence). This CDR3 comprises 16 residues. Trimming left V 1 base short and J 5 bases short, with 18 bases between. The CDR3 spells CASSLGGTQKADEQYF. The CDR3 region has the DNA TGTGCCAGCAGCTTAGGGGGTACCCAAAAGGCGGACGAGCAGTACTTC.

This chain uses TRBV5-1 with TRBJ2-3; tentative D call: TRBD2 (6 bases). With 4 bases removed from V and 5 bases from J, the gap between germline ends came to 20 bases. Looked up from germline, CDR1 is SGHRS and CDR2 is YFSETQ. This CDR3 contains 16 residues. CDR3 loop: CASSHPVPGVGDTQYF. The DNA of the CDR3 is TGCGCCAGCAGCCACCCGGTACCGGGGGTCGGAGATACGCAGTATTTT. Full variable domain (outside the CDR3, taken from reference TRBV5-1 and TRBJ2-3): KAGVTQTPRYLIKTRGQQVTLSCSPISGHRSVSWYQQTPGQGLQFLFEYFSETQRNKGNFPGRFSGRQFSNSRSEMNVSTLELGDSALYLCASSHPVPGVGDTQYFGPGTRLTVL.

This chain links TRBV27 with TRBJ1-2; D possibly corresponds to TRBD1 (6 bases). The ends were cut back, 2 bases at V and 4 bases at J, with 14 bases in the middle. The V gene's germline CDR1 is MNHEY and CDR2 SMNVEV (reference sequence). The CDR3 consists of 15 residues. CDR3 sequence reads: CASSLRGGTSYGYTF. In DNA form, the CDR3 reads TGTGCCAGCAGTTTAAGGGGGGGGACTTCCTATGGCTACACCTTC.

V gene TRBV2 combines with J gene TRBJ2-3; D not resolved. V lost 4 bases, J lost 0 bases, and 8 bases lay in between. CDR3 length: 14 amino acids. Germline CDR1 reads SNHLY; CDR2 reads FYNNEI. This CDR3 is CASSGHSSTDTQYF. DNA of the CDR3: TGTGCCAGCAGTGGGCATTCTAGCACAGATACGCAGTATTTT.

CDR3: CASGPPHQPQHF. The CDR3 nucleotides are TGTGCCAGTGGGCCCCCCCATCAGCCCCAGCATTTT. V usage is TRBV9 and J usage is TRBJ1-5, with D unresolved. The germline V and J ends were trimmed by 8 bases and 5 bases, with 11 bases remaining between them. The CDR3 has 12 amino acids. CDR1 SGDLS and CDR2 YYNGEE come from the germline V gene.

Details on this clone: One junction end does not reproduce the germline sequence, and a read error may be involved. V gene TRBV7-7 combines with J gene TRBJ2-5; D not resolved. Germline V CDR1 and CDR2: SSHAT, FNYEAQ (reference sequence). This CDR3 has 14 amino acids. This CDR3 is CASSSAALGETQYF. The CDR3 DNA is TGTGCTAGCAGCTCTGCAGCTCTAGGGGAGACCCAGTACTTC.

The V gene is TRBV5-1, the J gene TRBJ2-7; a weak D match, TRBD2 (5 bases). Deletions cut 0 bases from V and 2 bases from J, with 6 bases between. Germline values: CDR1 SGHRS, CDR2 YFSETQ. This CDR3 has 13 amino acids. CDR3 sequence reads: CASSLDGTYEQYF. In DNA, the CDR3 is TGCGCCAGCAGCTTGGACGGGACCTACGAGCAGTACTTC. Based on the CDR3 plus reference TRBV5-1 and TRBJ2-7, the full variable domain is KAGVTQTPRYLIKTRGQQVTLSCSPISGHRSVSWYQQTPGQGLQFLFEYFSETQRNKGNFPGRFSGRQFSNSRSEMNVSTLELGDSALYLCASSLDGTYEQYFGPGTRLTVT.

CDR3 bases: TGCGCCAGCAGCCTACTAGCGGGAGATTACAATGAGCAGTTCTTC. It specifies CASSLLAGDYNEQFF. The chain carries TRBV5-1 and TRBJ2-1; 11 bases line up with TRBD2. CDR1 is SGHRS and CDR2 is YFSETQ in the germline V gene. CDR3 length: 15 residues. Germline trimming cut 4 bases from V and 4 bases from J; bases unmatched to any gene: 4. The entire variable domain, with the rest obtained from reference TRBV5-1 and TRBJ2-1, is as follows: KAGVTQTPRYLIKTRGQQVTLSCSPISGHRSVSWYQQTPGQGLQFLFEYFSETQRNKGNFPGRFSGRQFSNSRSEMNVSTLELGDSALYLCASSLLAGDYNEQFFGPGTRLTVL.

The gene calls are TRBV15 and TRBJ2-1; D is possibly TRBD2 (5 bases). Germline CDR1 is LNHNV and CDR2 is YYDKDF (reference sequence). V was trimmed by 1 base and J by 4 bases, leaving 11 bases between them. CDR3 length: 15 amino acids. The CDR3 loop is CATSRAGNYYNEQFF. In DNA form, the CDR3 reads TGTGCCACCAGCAGAGCCGGGAATTATTACAATGAGCAGTTCTTC.

The gene calls are TRBV30 and TRBJ2-3; the D gene is possibly TRBD2 (5 bases). The CDR3 is 18 amino acids. V shed 3 bases and J shed 2 bases, with 24 bases lying between them. Germline V lookup: CDR1 GTSNPN, CDR2 SVGIG (reference sequence). The chain's CDR3 is CAWRPKSPTRASTDTQYF. The CDR3 DNA is TGTGCCTGGAGGCCAAAGTCCCCTACTAGAGCGTCCACAGATACGCAGTATTTT. The full variable domain, rest sourced from reference TRBV30 and TRBJ2-3, is SQTIHQWPATLVQPVGSPLSLECTVEGTSNPNLYWYRQAAGRGLQLLFYSVGIGQISSEVPQNLSASRPQDRQFILSSKKLLLSDSGFYLCAWRPKSPTRASTDTQYFGPGTRLTVL.